This T cell receptor beta chain emerged from a study of T cell responses to AZD1222 COVID-19 vaccine. A remark on this clone: Its antigen is undetermined.

Study findings and constraints: Across the whole spike, CD4 TCRs peaked at regions 160-218 and 743-854. Just a handful of AZD1222 recipients were seropositive at baseline.

Sequencing was performed with immunoSEQ multiplex PCR; in TCRdb, only in-frame clones are kept and a portion is missing. The profile covers roughly 160,000 clones, with just over 90% appearing a single time and about 4% taken by the ten largest. The sequences come from peripheral blood, collected on day 0 of MenACWY control vaccination. The receptor's source is an adult in good health.

CDR3 nucleotide sequence: TGTGCCAGCAGCCCTGCGGCTCCCCTAAATGAGCAGTTCTTC. Its translation: CASSPAAPLNEQFF. The V gene is TRBV11-2, the J gene TRBJ2-1, with no clear D. The V gene's germline CDR1 is SGHAT and CDR2 FQNNGV. The CDR3 runs 14 residues. Between the trimmed V and J ends, which lost 5 bases and 7 bases, there was a span of 15 bases.